The next 28 T cell receptor beta chains were all read from a single sample in a study of shared clonotypes between healthy human individuals. TCRdb's table, derived via immunoSEQ multiplex PCR, lists solely in-frame clones and lacks some. The sample holds fewer than 1 million clones, just over 95% seen once. Naive CD8 cells comprised CD45RO-negative, CCR7-positively selected cells, excluding terminally differentiated effector memory CD45RA+ cells. What was sequenced was naive CD8+ T cells sorted from blood. Source of these receptors: a young man in good health.

V gene TRBV30 combines with J gene TRBJ2-7; no clear D. The V end lost 2 bases, the J end lost 3 bases, and 5 bases lay between the germline ends. This CDR3 has 11 residues. The germline V gene has CDR1 GTSNPN and CDR2 SVGIG (reference sequence). CDR3 sequence: CAWSLSYEQYF. Written as DNA, the CDR3 is TGTGCCTGGAGTCTCAGCTACGAGCAGTACTTC. The variable domain in full, with the rest retrieved from reference TRBV30 and TRBJ2-7, is SQTIHQWPATLVQPVGSPLSLECTVEGTSNPNLYWYRQAAGRGLQLLFYSVGIGQISSEVPQNLSASRPQDRQFILSSKKLLLSDSGFYLCAWSLSYEQYFGPGTRLTVT.

This chain links TRBV29-1 with TRBJ2-2, with 7 bases that match TRBD1. Trimming at V came to 3 bases and at J to 2 bases, leaving 3 bases not matched to a gene. The length of the CDR3 is 14 residues. Germline lookup yields CDR1 SQVTM and CDR2 ANQGSEA. The CDR3 is CSVEAGGNTGELFF. The CDR3 coding sequence is TGCAGCGTTGAGGCAGGGGGAAACACCGGGGAGCTGTTTTTT.

V usage is TRBV7-9 and J usage is TRBJ2-3; no clear D. Germline CDR1 and CDR2: SEHNR and FQNEAQ (reference sequence). Between the trimmed V and J ends, which lost 10 bases and 4 bases, there was a span of 15 bases. This CDR3 is 13 amino acids long. For the CDR3, the DNA is TGTGCCACCTCACGACCGGTATCAGATACGCAGTATTTT. It specifies CATSRPVSDTQYF.

The J gene is TRBJ1-5, the V gene TRBV28; D gene ambiguous. Between the trimmed V and J ends, which lost 7 bases and 0 bases, there was a span of 25 bases. CDR1 is MDHEN and CDR2 is SYDVKM in the germline V gene. The CDR3 spans 19 residues. The DNA of the CDR3 is TGTGCCAGCACCACGAGAGGGCTCGAAGCCCTATATAGCAATCAGCCCCAGCATTTT. It is translated as CASTTRGLEALYSNQPQHF. The entire variable domain, with the rest obtained from reference TRBV28 and TRBJ1-5, is as follows: DVKVTQSSRYLVKRTGEKVFLECVQDMDHENMFWYRQDPGLGLRLIYFSYDVKMKEKGDIPEGYSVSREKKERFSLILESASTNQTSMYLCASTTRGLEALYSNQPQHFGDGTRLSIL.

On this clone itself: Other DNA sequences in this sample translate to the same CDR3. The V and J genes are TRBV9 and TRBJ2-2, with D uncertain. CDR1 is SGDLS, CDR2 YYNGEE, per germline. V was trimmed by 1 base and J by 5 bases, leaving 3 bases between them. This CDR3 region has 12 residues. Here the CDR3 DNA reads TGTGCCAGCAGCGTATTAACCGGGGAGCTGTTTTTT. Translation: CASSVLTGELFF.

This chain links TRBV27 with TRBJ2-2; no firm D call. Trimming took 0 bases from V and 1 from J, leaving 15 bases between them. CDR1 is MNHEY, CDR2 SMNVEV, per germline (reference sequence). The CDR3 has 18 amino acids. The CDR3 sequence: CASSLSSTKFVNTGELFF. The CDR3 DNA reads TGTGCCAGCAGTTTATCGAGTACAAAATTTGTGAACACCGGGGAGCTGTTTTTT.

The chain recombines TRBV9 with TRBJ2-3, with TRBD1 matching over 8 bases. The CDR3 runs 16 residues. The germline V gene has CDR1 SGDLS and CDR2 YYNGEE. V dropped 0 bases and J dropped 6; count of bases not matched to a gene: 9. Written as DNA, the CDR3 is TGTGCCAGCAGCGTAGAGTCTGGACAGGGTAGTGATACGCAGTATTTT. It encodes CASSVESGQGSDTQYF.

V gene TRBV29-1 combines with J gene TRBJ2-7; TRBD1 agrees at 8 bases. The J call is doubtful: the DNA matches TRBJ2-1 better. In germline, CDR1 is SQVTM, CDR2 ANQGSEA. The CDR3 has 13 amino acids. The CDR3 is CSVLLTGDNEQFF. CDR3 nucleotide sequence: TGCAGCGTTCTATTGACAGGGGACAATGAGCAGTTCTTC.

As regards this clone: At the DNA level, this CDR3 is encoded by other sequences in the same sample as well. V is TRBV19 and J is TRBJ2-7, with 9 bases matching TRBD1. Losses at the gene ends were 5 bases for V and 2 bases for J; bases not matched to a gene: 4. Germline lookup yields CDR1 LNHDA and CDR2 SQIVND (reference sequence). CDR3 length: 14 amino acids. The DNA of the CDR3 is TGTGCCAGTAGTGCGGGACAGGGTACCTACGAGCAGTACTTC. This codes for CASSAGQGTYEQYF.

V usage is TRBV5-1 and J usage is TRBJ1-1; no firm D call. In germline, CDR1 is SGHRS, CDR2 YFSETQ. CDR3 length: 18 residues. Deletions cut 0 bases from V and 1 base from J, with 19 bases between. CDR3 protein: CASSLDLGSDVGNTEAFF. CDR3 nucleotide sequence: TGCGCCAGCAGCTTGGACCTAGGATCAGACGTAGGGAACACTGAAGCTTTCTTT.

CDR3 loop: CASSDFGQIQYEQYF. Written as DNA, the CDR3 is TGTGCCAGCTCAGATTTCGGACAGATACAGTACGAGCAGTACTTC. The chain employs TRBV18 and TRBJ2-7, with D possibly TRBD1 on 6 matching bases. The V end was cut by 5 bases, the J end by 4 bases, with 18 bases between. The CDR3 spans 15 residues. The germline V gene encodes CDR1 KGHSH and CDR2 LQKENI.

This clone occurred a few times. The chain is built from TRBV28 and TRBJ2-7; 7 positions match TRBD1. The trim removed 4 bases at V and 4 bases at J, leaving 7 bases unmatched. Germline CDR1 reads MDHEN; CDR2 reads SYDVKM. CDR3 length: 14 amino acids. The DNA for the CDR3 is TGTGCCAGCAGTTCCGGGACAGCACTATACGAGCAGTACTTC. Amino acid sequence: CASSSGTALYEQYF.

The chain has TRBV7-8 and TRBJ2-1; no reliable D call. The V and J ends lost 4 bases and 0 bases respectively, with 13 bases between them. The CDR3 extends over 16 amino acids. The germline CDR1 and CDR2 sequences are SGHVS and FQNEAQ. The CDR3 sequence is CASSSLGIGSYNEQFF. CDR3 nucleotide sequence: TGTGCCAGCAGCTCCCTGGGGATCGGCTCCTACAATGAGCAGTTCTTC.

V and J are TRBV10-2 and TRBJ2-7; D tentatively reads TRBD1 or TRBD2 (6 bases each). The CDR3 covers 14 residues. V was pared by 3 bases and J by 0 bases, with 9 bases between. Germline CDR1 is WSHSY and CDR2 is SAAADI. In DNA form, the CDR3 reads TGCGCCAGCAGTGACGGGGGCAGCTCCTACGAGCAGTACTTC. This gives the protein CASSDGGSSYEQYF.

The chain recombines TRBV10-3 with TRBJ2-1, with 14 bases aligning to TRBD2. The V segment lost 3 bases and the J segment 3 bases; nucleotides outside the gene matches: 10. This CDR3 has 19 amino acids. CDR1 and CDR2 (germline): ENHRY, SYGVKD. CDR3 coding DNA: TGTGCCATCAGTGACGCGCCTGGGACTAGCGGGAGATACTACAATGAGCAGTTCTTC. This gives the protein CAISDAPGTSGRYYNEQFF.

This clone has only one observation. The CDR3 reads CASTLSPGTGLYEQYF. The CDR3 DNA is TGTGCCAGCACCCTATCCCCCGGGACAGGGCTTTACGAGCAGTACTTC. The chain employs TRBV28 and TRBJ2-7; TRBD1 aligns across 9 bases. There are 16 residues in the CDR3. Trimming cost V 7 bases and J 4 bases; bases outside gene matches: 14. Looked up from germline, CDR1 is MDHEN and CDR2 is SYDVKM.

The rearrangement links TRBV10-3 to TRBJ1-5, with a possible D match to TRBD1 (6 bases). Trimming stripped 2 bases from V and 6 bases from J, with 11 bases between. Germline loops: CDR1 ENHRY, CDR2 SYGVKD. The CDR3 extends over 14 amino acids. CDR3 protein: CAISEGGLGQPQHF. The CDR3 coding sequence is TGTGCCATCAGTGAGGGGGGGCTGGGTCAGCCCCAGCATTTT.

The chain combines TRBV7-6 with TRBJ2-7, with D maybe TRBD1 (5 bases). Germline V gene sequence: CDR1 SGHVS, CDR2 FNYEAQ. The V end was cut by 1 base, the J end by 6 bases, with 7 bases between. The CDR3 loop spans 12 amino acids. The CDR3 here is CASSLEGREQYF. The CDR3, as DNA: TGTGCCAGCAGCTTAGAGGGGCGCGAGCAGTACTTC.

The rearrangement uses TRBV4-3 and TRBJ2-7; a possible D gene is TRBD2 (7 bases). The germline V gene encodes CDR1 LGHNA and CDR2 YSLEER. The CDR3 runs 15 residues. The germline V and J ends were trimmed by 4 bases and 2 bases, with 15 bases remaining between them. The CDR3 coding sequence is TGCGCCAGCAGCCCCGGACTCGGGGGGCCCTACGAGCAGTACTTC. It yields the protein CASSPGLGGPYEQYF.

V usage is TRBV7-9 and J usage is TRBJ2-5; tentative D call: TRBD2 (6 bases). The CDR3 runs 16 residues. V was cut by 5 bases and J by 5 bases, with 21 bases left in between. Germline V gene lookup returns CDR1 SEHNR and CDR2 FQNEAQ (reference sequence). CDR3: CASSVVSPAGGETQYF. The CDR3 DNA reads as TGTGCCAGCAGCGTAGTGTCGCCAGCCGGAGGGGAGACCCAGTACTTC.

V usage is TRBV19 and J usage is TRBJ2-1; the D is unclear. The V gene's germline CDR1 is LNHDA and CDR2 SQIVND (reference sequence). Trimming removed 2 bases at V and 7 bases at J, with 15 bases between. The CDR3 consists of 15 residues. This CDR3 is CASSIMSTGGNEQFF. The CDR3 DNA is TGTGCCAGTAGTATAATGTCTACTGGTGGTAATGAGCAGTTCTTC.

In this sample, this clone turned up once. V gene TRBV5-1 combines with J gene TRBJ2-7; unclear D gene. V gave up 5 bases and J gave up 0 bases, with 6 bases separating them. The CDR3 length is 12 residues. CDR1 is SGHRS and CDR2 is YFSETQ in the germline V gene. CDR3 in amino acids: CASSYDSYEQYF. CDR3 DNA sequence: TGCGCCAGCAGTTATGACTCCTACGAGCAGTACTTC.

The CDR3 spells CSVHTRDNAYEQYF. As DNA, the CDR3 is TGCAGCGTTCACACCCGGGACAATGCCTACGAGCAGTACTTC. The V call is TRBV29-1, the J call TRBJ2-7; a weak D match, TRBD1 (6 bases). Trimming took off 5 bases at V and 2 bases at J, with 16 bases between the two ends. CDR1 is SQVTM, CDR2 ANQGSEA, per germline. The CDR3 length is 14 residues.

This clone came up once. The chain employs TRBV7-9 and TRBJ1-1; 9 bases are shared with TRBD1. The junction had 12 bases not matched to a gene; V was cut back by 3 bases and J by 10 bases. The germline V gene encodes CDR1 SEHNR and CDR2 FQNEAQ (reference sequence). The CDR3 extends over 15 amino acids. CDR3 nucleotide sequence: TGTGCCAGCAGCTTGCCGGGACAGGGTACTCTTGGAGCTTTCTTT. This codes for CASSLPGQGTLGAFF.

V is TRBV28 and J is TRBJ2-1; D gene uncertain. This CDR3 has 14 amino acids. Deletions cut 5 bases from V and 4 bases from J, with 12 bases between. CDR1 is MDHEN and CDR2 is SYDVKM in the germline V gene. Here the CDR3 reads CASSPFSKYNEQFF. The CDR3, as DNA: TGTGCCAGCAGTCCGTTCTCCAAATACAATGAGCAGTTCTTC.

V is TRBV29-1 and J is TRBJ2-7; D not certain. Germline V gene data show CDR1 as SQVTM and CDR2 as ANQGSEA. The V gene lost 3 bases and the J gene lost 0 bases, with 9 bases spanning the gap. The CDR3 sequence is 13 residues long. The CDR3 nucleotides are TGCAGCGTTGACGTCGGAAGCTCCTACGAGCAGTACTTC. This translates into CSVDVGSSYEQYF.

A remark on this clone: One end of the junction is discordant with germline, which a read error may explain. The chain uses TRBV6-5 and TRBJ2-1; possible D gene TRBD2, 6 bases. The length of the CDR3 is 15 residues. Germline assignment: CDR1 MNHEY and CDR2 SVGAGI. DNA of the CDR3: TGTGCCAGCAGTAACTCGGGAGCCTCCTACAATGAGCAGTTCTTC. Encoded protein: CASSNSGASYNEQFF.

The chain links TRBV5-1 to TRBJ2-1; 9 bases fit TRBD2. The CDR3 has 15 residues. Per germline, CDR1 SGHRS and CDR2 YFSETQ. With V trimmed by 5 bases and J by 3 bases, 6 bases remained unmatched. The chain's CDR3 is CASREGTSNYNEQFF. CDR3 DNA: TGCGCCAGCAGGGAAGGGACTAGCAACTACAATGAGCAGTTCTTC.